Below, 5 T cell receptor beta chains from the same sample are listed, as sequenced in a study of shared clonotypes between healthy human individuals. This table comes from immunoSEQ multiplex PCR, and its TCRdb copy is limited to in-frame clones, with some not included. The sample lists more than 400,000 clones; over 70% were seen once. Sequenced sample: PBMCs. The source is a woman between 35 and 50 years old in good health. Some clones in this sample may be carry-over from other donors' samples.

CDR3 sequence: CASTGRTSVSYEQYF. The CDR3 DNA reads as TGTGCCAGCACCGGGCGGACTAGCGTCTCCTACGAGCAGTACTTC. V is TRBV18 and J is TRBJ2-7; the match to TRBD2 covers 9 bases. The CDR3 length is 15 residues. After removal of 8 bases from V and 0 bases from J, the junction contained 8 bases not matched to a gene. Germline CDR1 and CDR2: KGHSH and LQKENI.

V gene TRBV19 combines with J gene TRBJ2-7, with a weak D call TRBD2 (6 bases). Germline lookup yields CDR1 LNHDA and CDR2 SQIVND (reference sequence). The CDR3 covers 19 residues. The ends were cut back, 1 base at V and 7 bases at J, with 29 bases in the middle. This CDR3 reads CASSIASRRGGDRRPEQYF. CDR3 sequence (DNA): TGTGCCAGTAGTATAGCCTCAAGGAGAGGAGGGGATAGGCGTCCGGAGCAGTACTTC.

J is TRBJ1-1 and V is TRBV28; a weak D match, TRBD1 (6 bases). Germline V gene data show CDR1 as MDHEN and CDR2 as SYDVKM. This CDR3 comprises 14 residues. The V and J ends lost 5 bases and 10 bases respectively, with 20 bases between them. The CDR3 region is CASSTPQDRRGAFF. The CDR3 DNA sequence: TGTGCCAGCAGTACCCCCCAGGACAGACGGGGAGCTTTCTTT.

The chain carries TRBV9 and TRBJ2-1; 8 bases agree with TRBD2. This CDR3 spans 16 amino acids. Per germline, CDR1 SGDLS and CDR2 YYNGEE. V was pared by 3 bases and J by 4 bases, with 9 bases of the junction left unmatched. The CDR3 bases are TGTGCCAGCAGCGCACGGACTAGCAGAAAATACAATGAGCAGTTCTTC. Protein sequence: CASSARTSRKYNEQFF.

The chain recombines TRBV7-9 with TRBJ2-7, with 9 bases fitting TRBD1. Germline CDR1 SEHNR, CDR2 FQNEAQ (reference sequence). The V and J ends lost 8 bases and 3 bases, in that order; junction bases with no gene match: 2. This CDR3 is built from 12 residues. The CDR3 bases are TGTGCCAGCGGGACAGGGTTCTACGAGCAGTACTTC. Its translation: CASGTGFYEQYF.